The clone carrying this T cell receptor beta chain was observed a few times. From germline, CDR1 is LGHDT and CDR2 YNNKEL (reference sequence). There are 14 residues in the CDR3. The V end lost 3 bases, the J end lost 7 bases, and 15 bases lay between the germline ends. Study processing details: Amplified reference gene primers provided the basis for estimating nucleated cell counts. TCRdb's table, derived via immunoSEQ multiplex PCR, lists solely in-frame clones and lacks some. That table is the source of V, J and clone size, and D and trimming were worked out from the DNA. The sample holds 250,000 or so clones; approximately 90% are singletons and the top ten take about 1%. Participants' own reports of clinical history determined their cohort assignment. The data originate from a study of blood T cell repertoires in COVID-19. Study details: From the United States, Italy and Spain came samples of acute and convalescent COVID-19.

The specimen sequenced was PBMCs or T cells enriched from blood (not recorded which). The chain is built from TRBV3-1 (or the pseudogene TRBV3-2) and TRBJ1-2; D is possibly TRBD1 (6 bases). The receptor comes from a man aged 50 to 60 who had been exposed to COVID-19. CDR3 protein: CASSHRQGWVGYTF. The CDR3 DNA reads TGTGCCAGCAGCCATCGTCAGGGGTGGGTTGGCTACACCTTC.